This T cell receptor beta chain was sequenced for a study of shared clonotypes between healthy human individuals. Findings of the study overall: Represented genetic and exposure-history diversity was restricted by having few donors.

The CDR3 has 16 residues. The germline V gene encodes CDR1 MNHEY and CDR2 SMNVEV (reference sequence). Unmatched junction bases numbered 4, after V lost 5 bases and J lost 2 bases. As originally analysed: From ImmunoSEQ came sequences covering only the junction and carrying no quality scores, so filtering differed. Clones were sequenced by immunoSEQ multiplex PCR, and TCRdb holds only the in-frame ones, with some missing. V and J calls plus clone size are reproduced from that table; the DNA served to infer D and trimming. The profile shows some 2,000,000 clones, nearly 97% of them singletons. Concerning this clone: Its antigen remains unidentified.

The chain links TRBV27 to TRBJ2-3; 13 nucleotides match TRBD2. This receptor was taken from a man aged 18 to 29 in good health. The specimen sequenced was naive CD4+ T cells sorted from blood. Subset noted: CD45RA+ positively selected. CDR3 in DNA: TGTGCCAGCAGTCGGACTAGCGGGAGTACCACAGATACGCAGTATTTT. Amino acids: CASSRTSGSTTDTQYF.